What follows is one T cell receptor (beta chain) and its context. Its antigen is currently not known. No much larger clonotype is one base removed from it; base qualities were not supplied. What the treatment or condition label conveys for this sample: suppressive antiretroviral therapy. As a nonspecific positive control representing the CD4+ T cell repertoire, cells were stimulated with anti-CD3/anti-CD28 magnetic beads. Responding CD4+ T cells were sorted by upregulation of both CD40 ligand and CD69. HIV-1-infected adults in whom suppressive ART had been started during chronic infection were enrolled as participants. Participants had undetectable plasma HIV-1 RNA below 50 copies/mL for at least 4 years. To be included, a participant needed positive CMV serology and a CD4+ T cell count above 400 cells/uL. Before stimulation, PBMCs were isolated using density centrifugation and then depleted of CD8+ T cells. CD8-depleted PBMCs were stimulated for about 19 hours with anti-CD28/CD49d costimulation, CD40-blocking antibody and enfuvirtide to prevent new infections. Sorting was done on either a Beckman Coulter MoFlo Legacy or an XDP sorter, and propidium iodide was used to exclude dead cells. Genomic DNA was extracted using the QIAamp DNA Mini Kit for samples with more than one million cells and using the Quick-DNA Microprep Kit for all other samples.

Relative to germline, V is missing 4 bases and J is missing 3 bases, with 5 bases of the junction outside any gene match. Measured from the cysteine to the phenylalanine, the CDR3 is 16 residues long. This entry keeps only the CDR3 DNA: 48 bases, framed from base 1. The germline V gene sets CDR1 to SGHTA and CDR2 to FQGNSA. The data were obtained in a study of persistence of HIV-infected CD4 T cells (dated by TCRdb to about 2020). Turning to the overall study: Participants had been on suppressive ART for a median of roughly 8 years. Apart from two participants who underwent leukapheresis at a single time point, peripheral blood samples of up to roughly 180 mL were collected from participants at multiple time points. For the TCR cluster analysis across participants, about 8 participants were included for CMV and about 7 participants for Gag. Anti-CD3/anti-CD28 stimulation activated a higher proportion of cells, with a lower memory fraction, than antigen stimulation. TCRbeta sequencing assessed the clonality of all cells in each sorted population, while proviral sequencing assessed the clonality of infected cells. CMV- and HIV-1 Gag-responding CD4+ T cells were isolated from ART-treated individuals so that antigen-driven clonal expansion of HIV-1-infected cells could be examined.

The immunoSEQ hsTCRB assay version 4 in survey mode was used to sequence TCRbeta repertoires from genomic DNA. For TCRbeta sequencing, genomic DNA was diluted to 10 ng/uL, and up to roughly 1 ug was used per sample. In the paper's pipeline: TCRbeta data analysis was done in ImmunoSeq Analyzer 3.0, and diversity was calculated on productive nucleotide rearrangements. Using the Immunarch R package, the improved Chao index served to estimate lower-bound TCR diversity and the Gini coefficient served to estimate clonality. Different nucleotide rearrangements encoding the same CDR3beta amino acid sequence were treated as distinct clonotypes. TCRbeta sequences significantly enriched in antigen-responding cells relative to anti-CD3/anti-CD28-activated cells were identified by differential abundance analysis. TCRs were clustered by predicted peptide-MHC specificity with GLIPH2, both within individual participants and across merged participant data sets. TCRdb took over this immuneACCESS table, retaining in-frame rearrangements with V and J assigned. Such tables are incomplete; in checked studies, under half of the missing clones stem from an unresolved V gene, and the remainder is unexplained. V, J and clone size derive from that table, while D and trimming were established from the DNA sequence. Within this sample are some 40,000 clones, with more than 85% of them counted one time only. The top ten clonotypes cover approximately 2% of the sample.

The study at large found these results: Only a small number of individuals took part in the study, and only a limited range of antigens was tested. Degenerate expanded CDR3beta sequences were enriched in antigen-responding cells, suggesting convergent selection of CD4+ responses to CMV and Gag. A correlation was observed between TCR oligoclonality and proviral oligoclonality within the same sorted populations. Significantly lower TCRbeta richness was observed in CMV- and Gag-responding cells than in anti-CD3/anti-CD28-responding cells, and higher oligoclonality was observed in CMV-responding cells than in CD3/CD28-stimulated and Gag-responding cells. Bulk TCR analyses could not be restricted to the rare CMV-responding cells that actually carried HIV-1 proviruses.

The receptor was isolated from an adult man with HIV who was CMV-seropositive. The chain couples TRBV7-2 to TRBJ2-1; 11 nucleotides in the junction match TRBD1. The sample here was CD4+ T cells sorted from PBMCs after approximately 19-hour stimulation, taken from a patient who received antiretroviral therapy. This specimen's cell subset or site label, interpreted: CD40L+CD69+ CD4 T cells responding to anti-CD3/anti-CD28 beads, representing the overall repertoire. The nucleotides are TGTGCCAGCAGCTCGGGACAGGGGGGGTACTACAATGAGCAGTTCTTC. It encodes CASSSGQGGYYNEQFF.